A single sample is the source of the 10 T cell receptor beta chains below, sequenced in a study of blood T cell repertoires in COVID-19. The assay was immunoSEQ multiplex PCR, and TCRdb's table has in-frame clones only and misses some. The table lists tens of thousands of clones, roughly 87% of them singletons. Sequencing was done on a sample of peripheral blood. Source of these receptors: an older woman with acute or convalescent COVID-19.

The chain links TRBV4-1 to TRBJ1-3; D is uncertain. V lost 4 bases and J lost 0, with 16 bases in between. Germline CDR1 reads MGHRA; CDR2 reads YSYEKL. CDR3 size: 17 residues. The DNA for the CDR3 is TGCGCCAGCAGCCTTCAGGAGGGAGCTTTCTCTGGAAACACCATATATTTT. It codes for CASSLQEGAFSGNTIYF.

Of note for this clone: Other DNA sequences in the sample encode the same CDR3. The chain couples TRBV6-5 to TRBJ1-5, with D uncertain. V was cut by 0 bases and J by 7 bases, with 7 bases left in between. The CDR3 is made up of 13 amino acids. CDR1 and CDR2 from the germline V gene are MNHEY and SVGAGI. For the CDR3, the DNA is TGTGCCAGCAGTTACTCGAGTAACCAGCCCCAGCATTTT. Translation: CASSYSSNQPQHF.

This clone was seen ten or more times. CDR3 nucleotide sequence: TGTGCCAGCAGTTATCGGGGCTCCTACAATGAGCAGTTCTTC. Its protein product is CASSYRGSYNEQFF. This chain connects TRBV6-5 to TRBJ2-1, with TRBD2 as a possible D gene (5 bases). CDR3 size: 14 residues. Trimming took off 3 bases at V and 0 bases at J, with 6 bases between the two ends. Germline CDR1 is MNHEY and CDR2 is SVGAGI.

V and J are TRBV6-5 and TRBJ2-3; D perhaps matches TRBD1 (6 bases). Germline lookup yields CDR1 MNHEY and CDR2 SVGAGI. This CDR3 region has 15 residues. The V and J ends lost 4 bases and 5 bases respectively, with 16 bases between them. The CDR3 region is CASSFTGLARDTQYF. DNA for the CDR3: TGTGCCAGCAGTTTTACAGGGTTGGCAAGAGATACGCAGTATTTT.

The chain has TRBV5-6 and TRBJ1-2; unclear D gene. The ends were cut back, 3 bases at V and 5 bases at J, with 5 bases in the middle. CDR1 SGHDT and CDR2 YYEEEE come from the germline V gene. The CDR3 runs to 11 residues. The CDR3 bases are TGTGCCAGCAGCTCCGTTTATGGCTACACCTTC. Amino acid sequence: CASSSVYGYTF.

This clone came up once. The chain's CDR3 is CASSLRNSYNEQFF. The CDR3 DNA is TGTGCCAGCAGCTTGAGGAACTCCTACAATGAGCAGTTCTTC. The chain carries TRBV11-2 and TRBJ2-1; D is ambiguous. Looked up from germline, CDR1 is SGHAT and CDR2 is FQNNGV. This CDR3 has 14 amino acids. Trimming removed 3 bases at V and 0 bases at J, with 6 bases between.

This clone has a handful of counts. The gene calls are TRBV7-9 and TRBJ2-3; D remains ambiguous. This CDR3 has 15 residues. V shed 1 base and J shed 2 bases, with 10 bases lying between them. CDR1 is SEHNR and CDR2 is FQNEAQ in the germline V gene (reference sequence). CDR3 sequence (DNA): TGTGCCAGCAGCTTAGTTGGCGGATACACAGATACGCAGTATTTT. As protein: CASSLVGGYTDTQYF.

The V gene is TRBV18, the J gene TRBJ1-5, with 8 bases fitting TRBD1. The CDR3 covers 18 residues. Looked up from germline, CDR1 is KGHSH and CDR2 is LQKENI. J lost 2 bases, V lost 1 base, and 10 bases had no gene match. CDR3 region: CASSPRQGAGAGNQPQHF. In DNA form, the CDR3 reads TGTGCCAGCTCACCACGCCAGGGGGCCGGGGCGGGCAATCAGCCCCAGCATTTT.

This clone was detected only once. V usage is TRBV5-1 and J usage is TRBJ2-3; TRBD2 matches at 9 bases. The CDR3 runs to 16 residues. CDR1 is SGHRS and CDR2 is YFSETQ in the germline V gene. With 1 base clipped from V and 5 bases from J, the junction kept 8 bases outside the gene matches. The CDR3 region has the DNA TGCGCCAGCAGCTTGTCCCGGGCGGGGGGGCGAGATACGCAGTATTTT. Translation gives CASSLSRAGGRDTQYF.

The chain recombines TRBV5-1 with TRBJ2-3; tentatively, D is TRBD1 (6 bases). From germline, CDR1 is SGHRS and CDR2 YFSETQ. V was pared by 0 bases and J by 5 bases, with 16 bases between. The CDR3 contains 16 residues. CDR3: CASSLERGTIKDTQYF. CDR3 DNA sequence: TGCGCCAGCAGCTTGGAAAGGGGGACGATTAAAGATACGCAGTATTTT.